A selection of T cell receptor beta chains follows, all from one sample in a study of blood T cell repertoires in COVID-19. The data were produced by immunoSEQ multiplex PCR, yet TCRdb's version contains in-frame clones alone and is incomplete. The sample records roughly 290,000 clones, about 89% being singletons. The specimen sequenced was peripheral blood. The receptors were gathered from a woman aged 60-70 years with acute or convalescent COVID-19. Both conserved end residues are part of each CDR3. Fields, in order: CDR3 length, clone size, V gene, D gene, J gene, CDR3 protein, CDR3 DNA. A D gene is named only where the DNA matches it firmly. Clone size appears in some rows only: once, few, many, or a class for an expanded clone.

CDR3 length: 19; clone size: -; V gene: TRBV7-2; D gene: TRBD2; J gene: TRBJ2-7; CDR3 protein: CASSLVFGGTSGGSYEQYF; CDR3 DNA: TGTGCCAGCAGCTTAGTCTTCGGAGGGACTAGCGGGGGGTCCTACGAGCAGTACTTC
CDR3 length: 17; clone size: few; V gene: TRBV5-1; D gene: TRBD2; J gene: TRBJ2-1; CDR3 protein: CASSLALSGGAPNEQFF; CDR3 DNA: TGCGCCAGCAGCTTGGCCTTAAGCGGGGGGGCCCCAAATGAGCAGTTCTTC
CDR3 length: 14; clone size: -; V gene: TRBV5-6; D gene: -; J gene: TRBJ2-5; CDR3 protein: CASSRRDTQETQYF; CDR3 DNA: TGTGCCAGCAGCCGTCGGGACACCCAAGAGACCCAGTACTTC
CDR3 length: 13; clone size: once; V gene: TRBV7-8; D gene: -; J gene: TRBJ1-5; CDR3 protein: CASSPSPDQPQHF; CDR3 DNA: TGTGCCAGCAGCCCGTCCCCGGATCAGCCCCAGCATTTT
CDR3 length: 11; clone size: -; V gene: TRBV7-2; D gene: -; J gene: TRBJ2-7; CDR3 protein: CASSFLAEQYF; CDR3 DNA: TGTGCCAGCAGCTTCCTAGCGGAGCAGTACTTC
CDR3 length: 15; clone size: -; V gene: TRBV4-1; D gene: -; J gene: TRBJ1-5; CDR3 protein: CASSQVPRFNQPQHF; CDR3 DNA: TGCGCCAGCAGCCAAGTTCCCAGGTTCAATCAGCCCCAGCATTTT
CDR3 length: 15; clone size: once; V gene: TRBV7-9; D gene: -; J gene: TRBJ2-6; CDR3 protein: CASSPPGSGANVLTF; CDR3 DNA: TGTGCCAGCAGCCCCCCGGGCTCTGGGGCCAACGTCCTGACTTTC
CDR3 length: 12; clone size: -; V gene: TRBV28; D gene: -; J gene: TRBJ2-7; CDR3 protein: CASSLPLYQQYF; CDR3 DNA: TGTGCCAGCAGTTTACCACTATACCAGCAGTACTTC
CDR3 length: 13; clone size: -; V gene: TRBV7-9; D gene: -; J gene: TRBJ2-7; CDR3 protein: CASSYGEVYEQYF; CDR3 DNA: TGTGCCAGCAGCTACGGGGAGGTGTACGAGCAGTACTTC
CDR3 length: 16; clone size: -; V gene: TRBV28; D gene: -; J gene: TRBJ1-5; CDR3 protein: CASSVWSGLINQPQHF; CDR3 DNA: TGTGCCAGCAGTGTTTGGTCTGGGCTCATCAATCAGCCCCAGCATTTT
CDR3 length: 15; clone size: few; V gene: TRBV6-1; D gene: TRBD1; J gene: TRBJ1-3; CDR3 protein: CASSEEQGAGNTIYF; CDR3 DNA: TGTGCCAGCAGTGAAGAACAGGGGGCTGGAAACACCATATATTTT
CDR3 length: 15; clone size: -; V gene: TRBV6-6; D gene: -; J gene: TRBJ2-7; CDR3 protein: CASSYSMPGLDEQYF; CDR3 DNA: TGTGCCAGCAGTTACTCGATGCCAGGGCTCGACGAGCAGTACTTC
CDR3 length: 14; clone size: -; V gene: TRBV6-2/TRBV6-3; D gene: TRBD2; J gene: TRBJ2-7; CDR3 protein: CASSGTSGLYEQYF; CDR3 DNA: TGTGCCAGCAGTGGGACTAGCGGCCTCTACGAGCAGTACTTC
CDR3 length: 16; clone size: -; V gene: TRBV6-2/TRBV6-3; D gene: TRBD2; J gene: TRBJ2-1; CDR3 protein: CASSPSGRSSYNEQFF; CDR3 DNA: TGTGCCAGCAGTCCGAGCGGGAGGTCCTCCTACAATGAGCAGTTCTTC